This T cell receptor beta chain emerged from a study of neurological immune-mediated disorders. Study-wide results and limits: According to phylogenetic grouping, one related-CDR3 cluster, a possible signature, contained the repertoires of 18 of 34 multiple sclerosis patients.

This clonotype was recorded many times. The antigen remains unidentified. CDR1 and CDR2 (germline): LGHDT, YNNKEL (reference sequence). The germline V and J ends were trimmed by 2 bases and 2 bases, with 11 bases remaining between them. The CDR3 covers 15 residues. The cDNA was synthesized by 5'RACE incorporating 10-nucleotide random UMIs. The output of every sequencing run exceeded 170 million TCR-beta sequences, derived from 15-18 subjects. One entry per CDR3 protein results from TCRdb running MiXCR on the 5' RACE reads. The table has tens of thousands of distinct CDR3 sequences, 4.5% seen once. The sequenced material came from PBMCs. The TCR was taken from a man aged 25 to 40 with multiple sclerosis. The rearrangement uses TRBV3-1 and TRBJ2-3, with D perhaps TRBD1 (6 bases). The CDR3 nucleotides read TGTGCCAGCAGCCAACGACAGGAGCCCACAGATACGCAGTATTTT. Protein sequence: CASSQRQEPTDTQYF.